This T cell receptor (beta chain) was sequenced during a study of regulatory T cells in long-lasting Graves disease. The study, taken as a whole, reports: What was studied was peripheral blood only, and not thyroid tissue.

Arm-PCR of CDR3 regions with iRepertoire HTBI primers generated TCR beta libraries. In TCRdb, the multiplex PCR reads were re-called with MiXCR into one record per CDR3 protein. The sample shows 360,000 or so distinct CDR3 sequences, 15% to 20% of them seen only once. The germline gives CDR1 KGHSH, CDR2 LQKENI. Trimming removed 8 bases from V and 1 base from J, with 11 bases in between. The CDR3 loop spans 13 amino acids. This clonotype was seen ten or more times. Its antigen is undetermined. Time point defined: newly diagnosed GD, antithyroid drugs for less than 3 months. TCR sequences were obtained from RNA taken from PBMCs. Investigators report Graves' disease was diagnosed under American Thyroid Association guidelines. This same sample was also part of a study on T cells in Graves' hyperthyroidism and ophthalmopathy.

This sequence was found in a woman under 30 with Graves disease. This rearrangement joins TRBV18 to TRBJ1-1; D is possibly TRBD1 (6 bases). Sequencing was performed on peripheral blood mononuclear cells (PBMCs), taken at new diagnosis, from a patient treated with antithyroid drugs. The CDR3 spells CASSLQGNTEAFF. CDR3 nucleotides: TGTGCCAGCAGCTTACAGGGGAACACTGAAGCTTTCTTT.